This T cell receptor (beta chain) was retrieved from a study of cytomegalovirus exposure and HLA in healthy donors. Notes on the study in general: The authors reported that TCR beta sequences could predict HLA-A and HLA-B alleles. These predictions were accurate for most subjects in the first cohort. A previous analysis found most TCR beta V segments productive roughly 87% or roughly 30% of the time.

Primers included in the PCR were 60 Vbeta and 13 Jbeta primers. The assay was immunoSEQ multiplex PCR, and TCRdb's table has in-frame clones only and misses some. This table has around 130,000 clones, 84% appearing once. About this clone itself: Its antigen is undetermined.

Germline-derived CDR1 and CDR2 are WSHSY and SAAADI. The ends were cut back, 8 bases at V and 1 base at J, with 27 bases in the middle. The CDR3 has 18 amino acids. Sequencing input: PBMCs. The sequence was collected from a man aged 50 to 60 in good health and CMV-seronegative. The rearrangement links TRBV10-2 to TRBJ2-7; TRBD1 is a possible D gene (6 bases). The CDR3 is CASSSLDYRASVSYEQYF. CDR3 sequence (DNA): TGCGCCAGCTCTTCTCTCGATTACAGGGCGAGCGTGTCCTACGAGCAGTACTTC.